This T cell receptor (beta chain) was identified during a study of T cells in Graves' hyperthyroidism and ophthalmopathy (dated by TCRdb to about 2019). A note on the overall study: Peripheral blood was sampled at the time of initial diagnosis, prior to any treatment. TCR V-J signatures able to tell the groups apart were searched for in a discovery cohort of 90 to 100 patients, of whom about 40 had Graves' ophthalmopathy and 57 had stable Graves' hyperthyroidism. Prospective prediction of ophthalmopathy was tested in an independent validation cohort of fewer than 20 hyperthyroidism patients and 15 to 17 patients who later progressed to ophthalmopathy. For training and testing, the 80 to 100 patients in the discovery cohort were randomly divided in a 7:3 ratio. In addition, the study compared T-cell repertoires in thyroid tissue and in blood from five or six Graves' hyperthyroidism patients. Following sampling, methimazole starting at 30 mg daily was given to hyperthyroidism patients, and high-dose intravenous methylprednisolone was given to ophthalmopathy patients. The paper describes TCR Vbeta CDR3 sequencing of 135 peripheral blood samples, made up of approximately 40 ophthalmopathy patients, around 73 hyperthyroidism patients and 17 progressor patients.

This clonotype occurred many times. Its antigen is currently not known. The record has no base qualities; no much larger clone is one base away. General findings and caveats noted by the study authors: In validation, the model predicted progression to ophthalmopathy a median of about 5.9 months before onset, with over 55% sensitivity and about 75% specificity. A model built on a 13 V-J signature distinguished ophthalmopathy from stable hyperthyroidism, reaching about 88% sensitivity and 81.08% specificity in cross-validation and 80%/75% in testing. No statistical method was used to fix the sample size in advance, and group allocation was not hidden from the investigators. Blood samples also contained most of the expanded thyroid clonotypes (frequency above 0.001), which suggests that blood repertoires may reflect thyroid immune responses.

Trimming removed 0 bases from V and 9 bases from J, leaving 13 bases between the germline ends. Based on the germline V gene, the CDR1 and CDR2 sequences are SGDLS and YYNGEE. The CDR3 contains 14 residues, cysteine and phenylalanine counted. The kept DNA is CDR3 alone, 42 bases in frame from the first base. Ophthalmopathy patients had moderately to severely active disease, Clinical Activity Score of at least 3, NOSPECS grade of at least 4, and duration under 3 months. Any patient with an uncontrolled infection, another autoimmune disease, pregnancy or lactation was excluded. Diagnoses relied on clinical symptoms, serum thyroxine and TRAb, thyroid ultrasound and orbital computed tomography. Ficoll-Paque density gradient centrifugation was used to isolate PBMCs from approximately 10 ml of fresh peripheral blood. Trizol reagent was used to extract total RNA, and RNA quality was then checked on an Agilent 2100 Bioanalyzer.

The TCR beta CDR3 regions were amplified from RNA transcripts. For the first round of RT-PCR on the TCR CDR3, the HTBI primer set was used together with the Qiagen OneStep RT-PCR kit. The libraries were constructed in a second round of multiplex PCR and then size-selected and purified. The libraries were sequenced on an Illumina HiSeq2000 using paired-end 100 bp reads. Per the source publication's procedure: SOAPnuke was used to process the raw data, throwing out any read that contained adapters or uncalled bases, had a mean Phred below 15, or lacked an exact constant-primer or identifier match. High-quality paired reads were merged with COPE v1.2.5, and unique nucleotide sequences were defined as clonotypes. MiTCR v1.1 was used to align the clonotypes against IMGT TRBV, TRBD and TRBJ reference segments. The analysis was restricted to V-J combinations with a frequency above 0.0001, which together covered around 99% of the repertoires. A TCS score was defined as the ratio between F50 (clonal expansion) and ExV (chaos), using BLOSUM62-based TCRdist between CDR3 peptides within each V-J. Welch's t-statistics and random forest reduced 500 to 650 V-J features to around 14, which were used in a naive Bayes classifier (R e1071). TCRdb trimmed public reads at Q25 via fastp, called clones via MiXCR and kept in-frame beta chains. All rows with the same CDR3 protein become a single entry with the most common DNA and genes. None of the V and J calls come from the authors' own analysis; TCRdb made them. This sample holds nearly 600,000 distinct CDR3 sequences; approximately 15% were observed only once. The ten largest clones take up about 7% of the sample.

The receptor was isolated from a woman younger than 30 with Graves' ophthalmopathy. The chain uses TRBV9 and TRBJ1-5; too little of a D gene remains to name it. Sequenced material: blood. The CDR3 is CASSVEDGSVPQHF. The nucleotide sequence is given as TGTGCCAGCAGCGTAGAGGACGGATCAGTGCCCCAGCATTTT. With the rest looked up from the reference TRBV9 and TRBJ1-5 genes rather than sequenced, the full variable domain is DSGVTQTPKHLITATGQRVTLRCSPRSGDLSVYWYQQSLDQGLQFLIQYYNGEERAKGNILERFSAQQFPDLHSELNLSSLELGDSALYFCASSVEDGSVPQHFGDGTRLSIL.